Below are 9 T cell receptor beta chains sequenced from a single sample in a study of blood T cell repertoires in COVID-19. This table comes from immunoSEQ multiplex PCR, and its TCRdb copy is limited to in-frame clones, with some not included. The sample has about 240,000 clones, about 86% seen once. Sequencing input: peripheral blood. These receptors all stem from a woman over 75 with acute or convalescent COVID-19.

This clone has only a few counts. Additional DNA sequences in this sample encode the identical CDR3. The rearrangement joins TRBV5-6 to TRBJ1-2, with a weak D call TRBD1 (5 bases). The germline V gene has CDR1 SGHDT and CDR2 YYEEEE. V lost 2 bases, J lost 2 bases, and 10 bases lay in between. The CDR3 consists of 14 residues. The CDR3 sequence is CASSLTTGNYGYTF. CDR3 DNA sequence: TGTGCCAGCAGCTTAACTACAGGAAACTATGGCTACACCTTC.

The J gene is TRBJ2-1, the V gene TRBV6-1; 11 bases match TRBD2. The CDR3 runs to 17 residues. J gave up 9 bases and V 0 bases, and 10 bases lay outside the gene matches. Germline values: CDR1 MNHNS, CDR2 SASEGT. Here the CDR3 reads CASSEALRLAGCCEQFF. As DNA, the CDR3 is TGTGCCAGCAGTGAAGCGCTTCGACTAGCGGGGTGCTGTGAGCAGTTCTTC.

This chain uses TRBV4-2 with TRBJ1-6; D is possibly TRBD1 (5 bases). The CDR3 is 15 residues long. CDR1 and CDR2 from the germline V gene are LGHNA and YNFKEQ. V dropped 1 base and J dropped 6 bases, with 10 bases sitting between them. CDR3 nucleotide sequence: TGTGCCAGCAGCCAAGTTGTAGGGGCTAATTCACCCCTCCACTTT. Protein product: CASSQVVGANSPLHF.

The chain uses TRBV9 and TRBJ1-2, with 7 bases aligning to TRBD1. This CDR3 spans 15 amino acids. V dropped 3 bases and J dropped 7; count of bases not matched to a gene: 12. Germline CDR1 SGDLS, CDR2 YYNGEE. The CDR3 DNA sequence: TGTGCCAGCAGCGACCAAATCGGGACAGTTGTTGGCTACACCTTC. Translating it yields CASSDQIGTVVGYTF.

The rearrangement uses TRBV6-6 and TRBJ2-2; D might be TRBD2 (6 bases). Trimming took 2 bases from V and 7 from J, leaving 17 bases between them. Germline V lookup: CDR1 MNHNY, CDR2 SVGAGI (reference sequence). The CDR3 extends over 16 amino acids. CDR3 nucleotide sequence: TGTGCCAGCAGTTACCCCCTGGGACTCTCTGGCGGGGAGCTGTTTTTT. As protein: CASSYPLGLSGGELFF.

The V and J genes are TRBV5-1 and TRBJ2-2; 10 bases agree with TRBD1. The V gene's germline CDR1 is SGHRS and CDR2 YFSETQ. V was clipped by 0 bases and J by 6 bases; unmatched bases: 5. This CDR3 region has 16 residues. The CDR3 sequence: CASSLEGQGKAGELFF. The CDR3 coding sequence is TGCGCCAGCAGCTTGGAGGGACAGGGGAAAGCCGGGGAGCTGTTTTTT.

Comments on this clone: At the DNA level, this CDR3 is encoded by other sequences in the same sample as well. The rearrangement joins TRBV28 to TRBJ1-5; D gene unclear. Germline CDR1 reads MDHEN; CDR2 reads SYDVKM. V lost 3 bases, J lost 2 bases, and 5 bases lay in between. The CDR3 is 13 amino acids. The CDR3 loop reads CASSFTGNQPQHF. The CDR3 DNA reads as TGTGCCAGCAGTTTTACGGGCAATCAGCCCCAGCATTTT.

The CDR3 sequence is CASTWGVRRTGVNTEAFF. In nucleotides, the CDR3 is TGTGCCAGCACCTGGGGGGTTCGTAGGACAGGGGTGAACACTGAAGCTTTCTTT. This rearrangement joins TRBV2 to TRBJ1-1; TRBD1 matches 9 bases. CDR1 and CDR2 from the germline V gene are SNHLY and FYNNEI. The CDR3 length is 18 residues. V trimming: 7 bases; J trimming: 0 bases; junction bases outside the gene matches: 15. Full variable domain (outside the CDR3, taken from reference TRBV2 and TRBJ1-1): EPEVTQTPSHQVTQMGQEVILRCVPISNHLYFYWYRQILGQKVEFLVSFYNNEISEKSEIFDDQFSVERPDGSNFTLKIRSTKLEDSAMYFCASTWGVRRTGVNTEAFFGQGTRLTVV.

This sequence joins TRBV18 and TRBJ2-1; 11 bases are a match to TRBD2. V shed 3 bases, J shed 10 bases, and the junction held 8 bases outside the gene matches. CDR3 length: 15 amino acids. Germline V gene sequence: CDR1 KGHSH, CDR2 LQKENI. The CDR3: CASSPDSGGAVEQFF. The CDR3 DNA reads as TGTGCCAGCTCACCTGATAGCGGGGGGGCCGTAGAGCAGTTCTTC.